These T cell receptor beta chains were read from a single sample in a study of cytomegalovirus exposure and HLA in healthy donors. Assay: immunoSEQ multiplex PCR; the TCRdb copy retains only in-frame clones and omits some. The sample holds about 130,000 clones, 17% seen once. The material sequenced was PBMCs. The receptors shown here come from a female donor in good health and CMV-seropositive. Each CDR3 is given with its conserved first and last residue. The order of the fields is CDR3 DNA, CDR3 protein, D gene, J gene, V gene, clone size. The D gene is left open where the match is weak. Where a row states a size, it is once, few, many or the class of an expanded clone; other rows omit it.

DNA: TGTGCCAGCAGCCAAGGAGGAGGGAATAGCAATCAGCCCCAGCATTTT
CDR3: CASSQGGGNSNQPQHF
D: -
J: TRBJ1-5
V: TRBV4-2
size: -

DNA: TGTGCCAGCAGCTTAGAACTAGCGGGTTACTACAATGAGCAGTTCTTC
CDR3: CASSLELAGYYNEQFF
D: TRBD2
J: TRBJ2-1
V: TRBV11-2
size: few

DNA: TGTGCCAGTAGTATATTAGGGACAGGGGAGGACGAGCAGTACTTC
CDR3: CASSILGTGEDEQYF
D: TRBD1
J: TRBJ2-7
V: TRBV19
size: -

DNA: TGTGCCAGCAGTGTTGGGGTTCTAGCGGAGTTCTTC
CDR3: CASSVGVLAEFF
D: TRBD2
J: TRBJ2-1
V: TRBV2
size: -

DNA: TGCGCCAGCAGCCAAGAATCCGATCGGGGGACCGGGGAGCTGTTTTTT
CDR3: CASSQESDRGTGELFF
D: -
J: TRBJ2-2
V: TRBV4-3
size: -

DNA: TGTGCCAGCTCCCAAAACAGCCTCTCTGGAAACACCATATATTTT
CDR3: CASSQNSLSGNTIYF
D: -
J: TRBJ1-3
V: TRBV18
size: -

DNA: TGTGCCAGCAGCGAAGGGACTAGCGCCCAAGAGACCCAGTACTTC
CDR3: CASSEGTSAQETQYF
D: TRBD2
J: TRBJ2-5
V: TRBV2
size: few

DNA: TGTGCCAGCAGTTCCGAGAACTTC
CDR3: CASSSENF
D: -
J: TRBJ2-7
V: TRBV2
size: -

DNA: TGTGCCAGGCAGGCCCCGGCTACGTCTAGCACAGATACGCAGTATTTT
CDR3: CARQAPATSSTDTQYF
D: -
J: TRBJ2-3
V: TRBV2
size: -

DNA: TGCGCCAGCACCCTGGGACTAGCGGGAGGGTACAATGAGCAGTTCTTC
CDR3: CASTLGLAGGYNEQFF
D: TRBD2
J: TRBJ2-1
V: TRBV5-1
size: few

DNA: TGCGCCAGCAGCCAAGATTTAAGTGAGGGAATCTGGGCTGAAGCTTTCTTT
CDR3: CASSQDLSEGIWAEAFF
D: -
J: TRBJ1-1
V: TRBV4-1
size: -

DNA: TGTGCCATCAGTGAGTCCGGGGGTTCCAATGAGCAGTTCTTC
CDR3: CAISESGGSNEQFF
D: -
J: TRBJ2-1
V: TRBV10-3
size: -

DNA: TGTGCCAGCAGCTCAACCGGGACCGGGACAGGAGTGGAGCCCCAGCATTTT
CDR3: CASSSTGTGTGVEPQHF
D: TRBD1
J: TRBJ1-5
V: TRBV5-8
size: few

DNA: TGTGCCAGCAGTGAATATGTAAGGGACAAGGATGGCTACACCTTC
CDR3: CASSEYVRDKDGYTF
D: -
J: TRBJ1-2
V: TRBV2
size: -

DNA: TGTGCCAGCAGTCACCGGGAGGGTCAGCCCCAGCATTTT
CDR3: CASSHREGQPQHF
D: -
J: TRBJ1-5
V: TRBV6-5
size: -

DNA: TGCGCCAGCAAAACATCCGGGACTTTGGACTATGGCTACACCTTC
CDR3: CASKTSGTLDYGYTF
D: -
J: TRBJ1-2
V: TRBV4-1
size: few

DNA: TGTGCCAGCAGTTCTCGGCTAGCGGGGGGGCAAGAGACCCAGTACTTC
CDR3: CASSSRLAGGQETQYF
D: TRBD2
J: TRBJ2-5
V: TRBV9
size: -

DNA: TGTGCCAGCAGCCTACGGGGTCCAGGCACCACTAACTATGGCTACACCTTC
CDR3: CASSLRGPGTTNYGYTF
D: -
J: TRBJ1-2
V: TRBV5-6
size: few

DNA: TGTGCCACCAGCGGGGGGTTGGGTACCAGCGTGGGGGGCTACACCTTC
CDR3: CATSGGLGTSVGGYTF
D: -
J: TRBJ1-2
V: TRBV15
size: -

DNA: TGTGCCACCTGCCCGGGGGGCAATGGGTATGGCTACACCTTC
CDR3: CATCPGGNGYGYTF
D: -
J: TRBJ1-2
V: TRBV15
size: -

DNA: TGTGCCAGCAGCTCAACATACAGGGAGGGTTCGGATACGCAGTATTTT
CDR3: CASSSTYREGSDTQYF
D: -
J: TRBJ2-3
V: TRBV5-6
size: few

DNA: TGCGCCAGCAGCTTGGGGCGGGGCAGCACAGATACGCAGTATTTT
CDR3: CASSLGRGSTDTQYF
D: -
J: TRBJ2-3
V: TRBV5-1
size: -

DNA: TGTGCCAGCAGTTCGAACCCTTGGGACAGGAAACCCCAGCATTTT
CDR3: CASSSNPWDRKPQHF
D: TRBD1
J: TRBJ1-5
V: TRBV28
size: -

DNA: TGTGCCATCAGTGAGTCGCACAGTAAGAGCTCCTACGAGCAGTACTTC
CDR3: CAISESHSKSSYEQYF
D: -
J: TRBJ2-7
V: TRBV10-3
size: few

DNA: TGTGCCACCAGCAGAGATCTGCGGGAGGGGAAGCACAATGAGCAGTTCTTC
CDR3: CATSRDLREGKHNEQFF
D: TRBD2
J: TRBJ2-1
V: TRBV15
size: -

DNA: TGTGCCAGCAGTGAAGGAGGGCAGCCCCAGCATTTT
CDR3: CASSEGGQPQHF
D: -
J: TRBJ1-5
V: TRBV25-1
size: -

DNA: TGTGCCAGCAGAAACTTAGGGGGAACCGGGGAGCTGTTTTTT
CDR3: CASRNLGGTGELFF
D: -
J: TRBJ2-2
V: TRBV25-1
size: -

DNA: TGTGCCAGCAGCGACGGAAGGACAGGGGCCCCAGAAGGGGATTACTACGAGCAGTACTTC
CDR3: CASSDGRTGAPEGDYYEQYF
D: -
J: TRBJ2-7
V: TRBV21-1
size: -

DNA: TGCACCAGCAGCCAAACTCTCGGGGATGGCTACACCTTC
CDR3: CTSSQTLGDGYTF
D: -
J: TRBJ1-2
V: TRBV1
size: -

DNA: TGTGCCGCTCAGTGGGAGTGGGGGGGGACGTTTCAGCCCCAGCATTTT
CDR3: CAAQWEWGGTFQPQHF
D: -
J: TRBJ1-5
V: TRBV28
size: -

DNA: TGTGCCAGCAGCGCCGGTACAGGGGGCTTTCATCAGCCCCAGCATTTT
CDR3: CASSAGTGGFHQPQHF
D: TRBD1
J: TRBJ1-5
V: TRBV7-8
size: -

DNA: TGTGCCTGGAGTTCGGGACAGGGGGCCACTGAAGCTTTCTTT
CDR3: CAWSSGQGATEAFF
D: TRBD1
J: TRBJ1-1
V: TRBV30
size: -

DNA: TGTGCCATCAGGGCGGGACAGGGTGTAAATAATTCACCCCTCCACTTT
CDR3: CAIRAGQGVNNSPLHF
D: TRBD1
J: TRBJ1-6
V: TRBV10-3
size: many

DNA: TGTGCCAGCAGTTTAGTCGGACAGACTGGAAACACCATATATTTT
CDR3: CASSLVGQTGNTIYF
D: -
J: TRBJ1-3
V: TRBV28
size: -

DNA: TGTGCCAGCAGCGCCCAGACTAGCGCATATGAGCAGTTCTTC
CDR3: CASSAQTSAYEQFF
D: TRBD2
J: TRBJ2-1
V: TRBV9
size: few

DNA: TGTGCCAGCAGCCACGGGGGGAGCACTGAAGCTTTCTTT
CDR3: CASSHGGSTEAFF
D: -
J: TRBJ1-1
V: TRBV7-2
size: -

DNA: TGTGCCAGCAGTTCACCCAGTGGGCTCACAGATACGCAGTATTTT
CDR3: CASSSPSGLTDTQYF
D: -
J: TRBJ2-3
V: TRBV28
size: -

DNA: TGTGCCAGCAGCCCTAGCGGGAGATCCTACGAGCAGTACTTC
CDR3: CASSPSGRSYEQYF
D: TRBD2
J: TRBJ2-7
V: TRBV9
size: few

DNA: TGTGCTAGTGGTTTGGTGCGACAGGGGGCAGCCCAGCATTTT
CDR3: CASGLVRQGAAQHF
D: TRBD1
J: TRBJ1-5
V: TRBV12-5
size: -

DNA: TGCGCCAGCAGCCTCGGGACAGGGTCCTACAATGAGCAGTTCTTC
CDR3: CASSLGTGSYNEQFF
D: TRBD1
J: TRBJ2-1
V: TRBV5-1
size: few

DNA: TGCGCCAGCAGCCCACTAGCGGGGGCCGGGAACACCGGGGAGCTGTTTTTT
CDR3: CASSPLAGAGNTGELFF
D: TRBD2
J: TRBJ2-2
V: TRBV4-3
size: few

DNA: TGTGCCAGCAGCCCGACAGGGGGGGAATCCTACGAGCAGTACTTC
CDR3: CASSPTGGESYEQYF
D: TRBD1
J: TRBJ2-7
V: TRBV7-8
size: -

DNA: TGCAGCGTTGCAGGGGGCCTGAACACCGGGGAGCTGTTTTTT
CDR3: CSVAGGLNTGELFF
D: TRBD1
J: TRBJ2-2
V: TRBV29-1
size: -

DNA: TGTGCCAGCAGCTTGAGTCTAGCGGTGGGGGATGAGCAGTTCTTC
CDR3: CASSLSLAVGDEQFF
D: TRBD2
J: TRBJ2-1
V: TRBV5-4
size: few

DNA: TGTGCCAGCAGTTTCCCCTACCCCCCTCGGGCCAGCGGGGGGGAAGAGACCCAGTACTTC
CDR3: CASSFPYPPRASGGEETQYF
D: TRBD2
J: TRBJ2-5
V: TRBV28
size: -

DNA: TGTGCCAGAACCAGAGCGGGGGAACGCACAGATACGCAGTATTTT
CDR3: CARTRAGERTDTQYF
D: TRBD2
J: TRBJ2-3
V: TRBV2
size: few

DNA: TGTGCCAGCAGCCGAAGACAGTTAAGCTCTGGAAACACCATATATTTT
CDR3: CASSRRQLSSGNTIYF
D: -
J: TRBJ1-3
V: TRBV7-6
size: -

DNA: TGTGCCAGCAGCTTGCGGACAGGGTTCGGGGGAAAAAACACTGAAGCTTTCTTT
CDR3: CASSLRTGFGGKNTEAFF
D: TRBD1
J: TRBJ1-1
V: TRBV13
size: -

DNA: TGCGCCAGCAGCCAAGACAGGGGGCACTCGAACATTCAGTACTTC
CDR3: CASSQDRGHSNIQYF
D: TRBD1
J: TRBJ2-4
V: TRBV4-3
size: -

DNA: TGTGCCAGTAGTATCGGGGTTTTTCGGCCCCAAGAGACCCAGTACTTC
CDR3: CASSIGVFRPQETQYF
D: -
J: TRBJ2-5
V: TRBV19
size: -